This TCR beta chain emerged from a study of T cell responses to AZD1222 COVID-19 vaccine. As to this clone: What it binds is not known.

Libraries were prepared by immunoSEQ multiplex PCR; TCRdb keeps only in-frame clonotypes and omits some of them. The sample includes about 180,000 clones, 90% to 95% of them seen just once. Whole-study findings and limits: Donor demographics were predominantly white British with a female majority; clonal diversity may be underestimated. Spike-specific TCR breadth and depth went up after people got two AZD1222 doses. Vaccine-associated CD4 TCRs ranged over spike, dominating at 160-218 and 743-854.

The receptor was derived from an adult who received the AZD1222 COVID-19 vaccine. Here the sequenced sample was peripheral blood, taken 28 days after the second AZD1222 dose.

CDR3: CAWRNRADQPQHF. The DNA of the CDR3 is TGTGCCTGGAGAAACAGGGCGGATCAGCCCCAGCATTTT. The chain links TRBV30 to TRBJ1-5, with D possibly matching TRBD1 (6 bases). This CDR3 comprises 13 residues. Germline CDR1 is GTSNPN and CDR2 is SVGIG (reference sequence). Deletions cut 3 bases from V and 5 bases from J, with 11 bases between.